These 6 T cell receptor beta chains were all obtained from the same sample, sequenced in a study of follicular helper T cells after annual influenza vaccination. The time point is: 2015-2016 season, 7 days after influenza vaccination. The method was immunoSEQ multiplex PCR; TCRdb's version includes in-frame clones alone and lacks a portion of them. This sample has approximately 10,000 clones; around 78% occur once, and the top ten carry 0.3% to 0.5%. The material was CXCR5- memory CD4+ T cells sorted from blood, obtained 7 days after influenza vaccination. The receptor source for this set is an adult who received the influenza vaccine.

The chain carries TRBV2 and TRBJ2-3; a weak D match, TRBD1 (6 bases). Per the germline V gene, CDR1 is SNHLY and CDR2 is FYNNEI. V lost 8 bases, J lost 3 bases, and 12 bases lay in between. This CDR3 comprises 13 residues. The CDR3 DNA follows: TGTGCCAGCCTCAGGGGTTTTACAGATACGCAGTATTTT. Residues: CASLRGFTDTQYF.

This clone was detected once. CDR3 DNA: TGTGCCAGCAGCTTGTTGGGGGGGAATGGCTACACCTTC. Translating it yields CASSLLGGNGYTF. V usage is TRBV5-4 and J usage is TRBJ1-2, with D tentatively TRBD1 (5 bases). This CDR3 spans 13 amino acids. Germline loops: CDR1 SGHNT, CDR2 YYREEE (reference sequence). V was cut by 1 base and J by 6 bases, with 10 bases left in between.

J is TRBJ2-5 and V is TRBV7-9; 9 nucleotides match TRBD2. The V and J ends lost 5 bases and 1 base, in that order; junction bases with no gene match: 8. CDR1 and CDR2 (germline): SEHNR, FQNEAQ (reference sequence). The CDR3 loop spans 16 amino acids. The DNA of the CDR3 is TGTGCCAGCAGCACGACTAGCGGAAAACTCCAAGAGACCCAGTACTTC. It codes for CASSTTSGKLQETQYF. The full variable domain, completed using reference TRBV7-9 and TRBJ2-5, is DTGVSQNPRHKITKRGQNVTFRCDPISEHNRLYWYRQTLGQGPEFLTYFQNEAQLEKSRLLSDRFSAERPKGSFSTLEIQRTEQGDSAMYLCASSTTSGKLQETQYFGPGTRLLVL.

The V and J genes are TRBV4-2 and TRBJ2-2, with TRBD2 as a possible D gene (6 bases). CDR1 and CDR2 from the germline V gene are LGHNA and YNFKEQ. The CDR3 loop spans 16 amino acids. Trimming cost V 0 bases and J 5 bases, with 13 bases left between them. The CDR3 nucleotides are TGTGCCAGCAGCCAAGATAGCGGCAGGGAGACCGGGGAGCTGTTTTTT. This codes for CASSQDSGRETGELFF.

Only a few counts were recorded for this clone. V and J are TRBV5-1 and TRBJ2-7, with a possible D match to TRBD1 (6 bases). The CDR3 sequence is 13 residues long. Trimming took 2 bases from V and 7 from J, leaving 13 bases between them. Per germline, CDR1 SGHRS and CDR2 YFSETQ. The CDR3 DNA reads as TGCGCCAGCAGCTTCAGTCAGGGGTTGGAGCAGTACTTC. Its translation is CASSFSQGLEQYF.

CDR3 sequence (DNA): TGTGCCAGCAGCAAAGCGCAGGACACCTACTACGAGCAGTACTTC. As protein: CASSKAQDTYYEQYF. The chain recombines TRBV21-1 with TRBJ2-7; the D segment call TRBD1 is taken from the table without a DNA check. TRBV21-1 is marked as a pseudogene. The CDR3 runs 15 residues.